This T cell receptor beta chain appears in the sequencing data of a study of human T cells and chemical hapten exposure (dated by TCRdb to about 2021). Some background on the complete study: For sensitization, 2% DPC in acetone was applied to a roughly 2 cm by roughly 2 cm area of upper inner arm skin. Blood was sampled from patients pre-sensitization (week 0) and at 2, 6 and about 24 weeks after DPC sensitization. The libraries were sequenced as a pool, and the TCR yield per sample differed mostly because of small variations in library volumes within the pool. For TCR sequencing, blood came from 25 to 35 alopecia patients at anywhere from one to four time points (pre-sensitization, 2, 6 and 24 weeks). Throughout the study period of 20 to 25 weeks, patients also received therapeutic DPC doses to the scalp every week. Most of the patients in the cohort were female, and the cohort covered alopecia areata with under or over 50% scalp involvement, alopecia totalis and alopecia universalis. Patch testing on the upper back used Finn chambers containing 0.01% DPC, with scoring done after 6 days according to International Contact Dermatitis Research Group standards. The study tracked peripheral blood TCR repertoire changes in vivo during primary and secondary sensitization to the hapten diphenylcyclopropenone (DPC) in alopecia patients. The paper as a whole reports these results and caveats: Because every patient had alopecia, a presumed autoimmune disease, the patients' immune response might differ from that of healthy individuals. Patch test score was positively correlated with the number of PT1 expanded TCRs, with significance at thresholds 8, 16 and 32 but not at 4. Significantly more large CDR3 similarity clusters were formed by expanded TCRs than by pre-sensitization or healthy control sets, consistent with antigen-driven responses. No change with DPC sensitization was found in the number of TCRs above 1 in 1000 frequency, and no evidence of global repertoire structure alterations was found. Repeated subsampling changed both the strength of the expansion versus patch-test correlation and the threshold at which the correlation became significant.

The method was RACE. The run used a NextSeq 500. Library preparation attached unique molecular identifiers to individual cDNA molecules for quantitative, reproducible TCR counting. From each blood RNA sample, both TCR alpha and TCR beta chains were sequenced. In the original analysis: A median of around 96,000 TCRs per sample was observed, with a range of roughly 23,224 to 700,000. V, J and CDR3 annotation of the TCR reads was performed with the Decombinator software suite. For PS versus PT1 abundance plots, all samples were subsampled to the same number of TCRs (28,000). Expanded TCRs were defined as absent before sensitization and observed at least eight times at the 2-week time point. The public reads were quality trimmed at Q25 with fastp and then assembled into clones with MiXCR by TCRdb, keeping productive beta chains. Rows matching on CDR3 protein sequence are summarized as one entry with the most common DNA and genes. The V and J calls and clone size are TCRdb's, not the authors'. The sample table lists under 150,000 distinct CDR3 sequences, 9.5% to 13% of them with a count of one. The top ten clones comprise roughly 1.5% of the sample.

The CDR3, from cysteine to phenylalanine, totals 15 residues. The CDR3 DNA has 45 bases and is translated from base 1. From the germline V gene, CDR1 is SGHVS and CDR2 is FNYEAQ. V loses 1 base of germline sequence and J loses 0 bases, and the interval between the two ends is 7 bases. The time point label here, explained by the study, means: patch test 1, 2 weeks after DPC sensitization. What the treatment or condition label conveys for this sample: therapeutic diphenylcyclopropenone sensitization with weekly scalp DPC. At every patch-test visit, the blood draw took place before the patch test was put on. Patients were eligible if aged 18 to 70, diagnosed with alopecia and judged suitable for DPC therapy, and pregnant patients were excluded. Total RNA was extracted from unfractionated whole blood collected in Tempus Blood RNA tubes. For this clonotype: What this receptor recognizes is not known. No base quality information exists; no much larger clone differs at one position.

This sequence originates from a woman aged 50 to 60 with alopecia areata. Some clones in this sample may be carry-over from other donors' samples. The sequencing here drew on whole blood, taken in connection with sensitization to the hapten diphenylcyclopropenone (DPC). The chain is assembled from TRBV7-6 and TRBJ2-1, and TRBD1 may be the D gene, going by 5 matching bases. CDR3 region: CASSLGQHSYNEQFF. The bases read TGTGCCAGCAGCTTAGGACAGCACTCCTACAATGAGCAGTTCTTC.